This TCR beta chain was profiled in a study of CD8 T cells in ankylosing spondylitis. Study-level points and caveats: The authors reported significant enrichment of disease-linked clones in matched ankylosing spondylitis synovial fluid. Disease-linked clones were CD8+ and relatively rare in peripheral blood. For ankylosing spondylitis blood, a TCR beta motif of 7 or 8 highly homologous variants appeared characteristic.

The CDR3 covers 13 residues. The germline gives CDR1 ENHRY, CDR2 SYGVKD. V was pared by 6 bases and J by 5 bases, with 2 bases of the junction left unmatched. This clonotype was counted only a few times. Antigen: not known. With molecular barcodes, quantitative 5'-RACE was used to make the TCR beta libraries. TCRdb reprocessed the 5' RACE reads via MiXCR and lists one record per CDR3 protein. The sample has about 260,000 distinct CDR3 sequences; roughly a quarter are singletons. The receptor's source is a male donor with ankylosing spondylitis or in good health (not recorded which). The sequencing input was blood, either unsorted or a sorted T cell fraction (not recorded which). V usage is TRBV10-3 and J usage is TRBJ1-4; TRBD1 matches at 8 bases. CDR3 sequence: CAIRGQENEKLFF. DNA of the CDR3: TGTGCCATCAGGGGACAGGAAAATGAAAAACTGTTTTTT.